These 10 T cell receptor beta chains were all obtained from the same sample, sequenced in a study of vaccination effects on CD4 cells after COVID-19 (dated by TCRdb to the early 2020s). Their specific antigens are unknown. The library was made by the immunoSEQ multiplex PCR assay. The immuneACCESS repertoire file appears here via TCRdb, limited to in-frame rearrangements. These files lack a portion of the clones; in checked studies, under half of the deficit traces to unresolved V genes, and the cause of the others is not known. This sample lists some 30,000 clones; around 80% were detected once. The top ten clonotypes cover 1.5% of the sample. The ViraFEST assay stimulated PBMC with viral peptide pools and then used TCR sequencing to identify antigen-specific CD4+ T cell clonotypes by expansion. After about 10 days of culture, CD4+ T cells were isolated with the EasySep CD4+ T cell isolation kit. Each participant received two doses of an mRNA SARS-CoV-2 vaccine, either BNT162b2 or mRNA-1273.

The sample consisted of CD4+ T cells from PBMCs cultured with HCoV-NL63 spike peptides, taken after COVID-19 vaccination. This sample's cell subset or site label indicates: HCoV-NL63 spike overlapping peptide pool stimulation. The receptors derive from a human donor who received a COVID-19 vaccine. Some clones in this sample may be carry-over from other donors' samples.

The CDR3 loop is CSVVPGDRVRGGYTF. CDR3 DNA sequence: TGCAGCGTTGTTCCCGGGGACAGGGTTCGTGGTGGCTACACCTTC. The V call is TRBV29-1, the J call TRBJ1-2; the match to TRBD1 covers 9 bases. Losses at the gene ends were 4 bases for V and 7 bases for J; bases not matched to a gene: 13. The CDR3 spans 15 residues. Germline V lookup: CDR1 SQVTM, CDR2 ANQGSEA.

CDR3 in DNA: TGTGCCAGCATGAGGGGGCCCACAGATACGCAGTATTTT. It yields the protein CASMRGPTDTQYF. This rearrangement joins TRBV12-3 or TRBV12-4 to TRBJ2-3; the match to TRBD1 covers 7 bases. The CDR3 totals 13 residues. V shed 7 bases, J shed 2 bases, and the junction held 3 bases outside the gene matches.

This clone occurred once. The chain employs TRBV28 and TRBJ2-4; 7 nucleotides agree with TRBD2. Germline-derived CDR1 and CDR2 are MDHEN and SYDVKM. The junction had 4 bases not matched to a gene; V was cut back by 5 bases and J by 0 bases. The length of the CDR3 is 15 residues. This CDR3 reads CASSGGVVAKNIQYF. CDR3 nucleotide sequence: TGTGCCAGCAGTGGGGGGGTAGTAGCCAAAAACATTCAGTACTTC.

The chain couples TRBV7-2 to TRBJ2-7; D is ambiguous. Trimming stripped 3 bases from V and 2 bases from J, with 14 bases between. The CDR3 length is 15 residues. Germline CDR1 reads SGHTA; CDR2 reads FQGNSA. CDR3 sequence: CASSFSSRDPYEQYV. In DNA, the CDR3 is TGTGCCAGCAGCTTCTCCTCTCGAGACCCCTACGAGCAGTACGTC.

The chain carries TRBV27 and TRBJ1-5; D uncertain. The CDR3 covers 12 residues. V was clipped by 9 bases and J by 7 bases, with 13 bases between them. Germline assignment: CDR1 MNHEY and CDR2 SMNVEV (reference sequence). The CDR3 spells CARPTAPQPQHF. The CDR3 DNA reads as TGTGCCAGACCGACCGCACCGCAGCCCCAGCATTTT.

This clone was seen just once. This chain uses TRBV9 with TRBJ1-1; no clear D gene. The germline gives CDR1 SGDLS, CDR2 YYNGEE. The CDR3 covers 14 residues. Trimming cost V 2 bases and J 0 bases, with 8 bases left between them. The DNA for the CDR3 is TGTGCCAGCAGCGTCTCAGTTCTGAACACTGAAGCTTTCTTT. Residues: CASSVSVLNTEAFF.

This chain uses TRBV7-2 with TRBJ1-4; tentative D call: TRBD1 (6 bases). The germline V gene has CDR1 SGHTA and CDR2 FQGNSA. The V gene lost 4 bases and the J gene lost 5 bases, with 11 bases spanning the gap. The CDR3 spans 14 residues. The CDR3 DNA follows: TGTGCCAGCAGCTACGGGACATACAATGAAAAACTGTTTTTT. This codes for CASSYGTYNEKLFF.

This clone was counted a few times. The chain couples TRBV19 to TRBJ1-1; no firm D call. Per germline, CDR1 LNHDA and CDR2 SQIVND (reference sequence). The CDR3 contains 12 residues. Trimming left V 5 bases short and J 0 bases short, with 4 bases between. The CDR3, as DNA: TGTGCCAGTAGTCAGTTGAACACTGAAGCTTTCTTT. This codes for CASSQLNTEAFF. Variable domain in full (rest from reference TRBV19 and TRBJ1-1): DGGITQSPKYLFRKEGQNVTLSCEQNLNHDAMYWYRQDPGQGLRLIYYSQIVNDFQKGDIAEGYSVSREKKESFPLTVTSAQKNPTAFYLCASSQLNTEAFFGQGTRLTVV.

This clone was detected only a few times. The rearrangement uses TRBV15 and TRBJ2-7; no reliable D call. The V end lost 7 bases, the J end lost 2 bases, and 18 bases lay between the germline ends. Germline loops: CDR1 LNHNV, CDR2 YYDKDF (reference sequence). The CDR3 is made up of 15 amino acids. The CDR3 is CATTPLGHLTYEQYV. The CDR3 nucleotides are TGTGCCACCACCCCCCTGGGCCATCTGACCTACGAGCAGTACGTC.

The V call is TRBV18, the J call TRBJ2-1; the D gene is possibly TRBD2 (5 bases). Germline V gene lookup returns CDR1 KGHSH and CDR2 LQKENI. Trimming shortened V by 6 bases and J by 1 base, and 13 bases separated the two germline ends. This CDR3 is 15 amino acids long. The CDR3 protein is CASSPGSRSYNEQFF. CDR3 sequence (DNA): TGTGCCAGCTCTCCGGGGAGTAGATCCTACAATGAGCAGTTCTTC. Using reference TRBV18 and TRBJ2-1 for the parts outside the CDR3, the full variable domain is NAGVMQNPRHLVRRRGQEARLRCSPMKGHSHVYWYRQLPEEGLKFMVYLQKENIIDESGMPKERFSAEFPKEGPSILRIQQVVRGDSAAYFCASSPGSRSYNEQFFGPGTRLTVL.